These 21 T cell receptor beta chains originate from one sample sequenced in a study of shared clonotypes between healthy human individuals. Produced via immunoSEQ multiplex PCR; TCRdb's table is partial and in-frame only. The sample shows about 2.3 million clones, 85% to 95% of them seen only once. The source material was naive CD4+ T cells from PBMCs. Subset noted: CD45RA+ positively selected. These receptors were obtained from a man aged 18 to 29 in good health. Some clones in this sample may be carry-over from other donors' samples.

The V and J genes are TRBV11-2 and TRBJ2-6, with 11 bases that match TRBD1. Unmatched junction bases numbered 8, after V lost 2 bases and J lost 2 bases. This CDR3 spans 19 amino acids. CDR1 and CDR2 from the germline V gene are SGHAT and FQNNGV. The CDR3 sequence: CASSLILRGQGAGANVLTF. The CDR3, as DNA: TGTGCCAGCAGCTTAATTCTTCGGGGACAGGGGGCTGGGGCCAACGTCCTGACTTTC.

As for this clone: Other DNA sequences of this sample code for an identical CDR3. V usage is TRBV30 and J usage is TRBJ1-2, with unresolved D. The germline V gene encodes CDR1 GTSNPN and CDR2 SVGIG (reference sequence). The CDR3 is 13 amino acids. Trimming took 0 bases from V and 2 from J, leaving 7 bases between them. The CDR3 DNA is TGTGCCTGGAGTGTCCGGCTGAACTATGGCTACACCTTC. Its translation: CAWSVRLNYGYTF.

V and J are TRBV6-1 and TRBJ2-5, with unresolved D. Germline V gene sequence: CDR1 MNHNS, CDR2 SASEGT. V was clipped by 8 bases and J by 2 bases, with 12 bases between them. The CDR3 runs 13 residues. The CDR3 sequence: CASGLEQQETQYF. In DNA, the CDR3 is TGTGCCAGCGGTCTCGAACAACAAGAGACCCAGTACTTC.

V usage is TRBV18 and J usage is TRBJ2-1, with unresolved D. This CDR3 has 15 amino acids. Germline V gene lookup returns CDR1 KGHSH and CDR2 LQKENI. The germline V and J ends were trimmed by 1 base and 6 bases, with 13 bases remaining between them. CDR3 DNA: TGTGCCAGCTCACCACGAGTAGCCTCCCGCAATGAGCAGTTCTTC. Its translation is CASSPRVASRNEQFF.

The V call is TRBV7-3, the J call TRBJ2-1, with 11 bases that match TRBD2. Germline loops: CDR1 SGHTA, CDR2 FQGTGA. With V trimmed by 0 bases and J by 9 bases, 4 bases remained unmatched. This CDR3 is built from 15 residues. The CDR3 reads CASSLTTSGMGEQFF. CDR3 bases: TGTGCCAGCAGCTTAACGACTAGCGGGATGGGTGAGCAGTTCTTC.

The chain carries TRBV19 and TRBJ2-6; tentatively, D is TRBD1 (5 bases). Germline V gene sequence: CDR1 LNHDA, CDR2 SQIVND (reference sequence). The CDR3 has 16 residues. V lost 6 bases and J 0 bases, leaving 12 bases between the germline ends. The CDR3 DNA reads TGTGCCAGTAGATATCAGGGCCTCTCTGGGGCCAACGTCCTGACTTTC. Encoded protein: CASRYQGLSGANVLTF.

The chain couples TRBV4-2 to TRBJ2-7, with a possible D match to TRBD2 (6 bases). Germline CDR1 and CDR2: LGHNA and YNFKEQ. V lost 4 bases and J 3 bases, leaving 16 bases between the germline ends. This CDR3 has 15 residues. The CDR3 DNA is TGTGCCAGCAGCCCCGTCCAGGGACTCAGCTACGAGCAGTACTTC. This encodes CASSPVQGLSYEQYF.

The CDR3: CAISEIRLAALTGELFF. The CDR3 DNA reads as TGTGCCATCAGTGAAATCCGACTAGCGGCCCTCACCGGGGAGCTGTTTTTT. The chain carries TRBV10-3 and TRBJ2-2; TRBD2 matches at 9 bases. Germline V gene sequence: CDR1 ENHRY, CDR2 SYGVKD. The CDR3 is 17 amino acids. V lost 3 bases and J lost 4; bases outside the gene matches: 9.

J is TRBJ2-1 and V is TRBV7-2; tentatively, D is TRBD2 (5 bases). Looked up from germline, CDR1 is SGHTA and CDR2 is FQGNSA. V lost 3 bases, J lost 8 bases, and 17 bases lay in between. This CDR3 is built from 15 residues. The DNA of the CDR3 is TGTGCCAGCAGCTTGAGGTTTACGGGGTTCGATGAGCAGTTCTTC. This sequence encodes CASSLRFTGFDEQFF.

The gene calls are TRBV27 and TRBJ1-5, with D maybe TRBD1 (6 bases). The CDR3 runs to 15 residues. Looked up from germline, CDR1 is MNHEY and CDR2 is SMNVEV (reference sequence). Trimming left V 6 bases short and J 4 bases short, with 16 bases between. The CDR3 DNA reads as TGTGCCAGCAGACCGTTGGGGGCCCAAAATCAGCCCCAGCATTTT. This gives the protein CASRPLGAQNQPQHF.

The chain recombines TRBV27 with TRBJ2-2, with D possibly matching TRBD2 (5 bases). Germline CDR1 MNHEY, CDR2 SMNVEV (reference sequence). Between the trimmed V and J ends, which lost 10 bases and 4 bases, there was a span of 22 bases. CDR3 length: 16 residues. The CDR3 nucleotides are TGTGCCACCAAGCCAAATGCGGGTTGGAGCACCGGGGAGCTGTTTTTT. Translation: CATKPNAGWSTGELFF.

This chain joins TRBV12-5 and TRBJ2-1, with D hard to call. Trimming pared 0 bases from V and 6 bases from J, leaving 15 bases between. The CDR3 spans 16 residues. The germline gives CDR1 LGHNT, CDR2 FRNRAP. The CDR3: CASGLVGSAVSNEQFF. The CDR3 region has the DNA TGTGCTAGTGGTTTGGTAGGGTCTGCGGTAAGCAATGAGCAGTTCTTC. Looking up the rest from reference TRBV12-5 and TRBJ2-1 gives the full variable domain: DARVTQTPRHKVTEMGQEVTMRCQPILGHNTVFWYRQTMMQGLELLAYFRNRAPLDDSGMPKDRFSAEMPDATLATLKIQPSEPRDSAVYFCASGLVGSAVSNEQFFGPGTRLTVL.

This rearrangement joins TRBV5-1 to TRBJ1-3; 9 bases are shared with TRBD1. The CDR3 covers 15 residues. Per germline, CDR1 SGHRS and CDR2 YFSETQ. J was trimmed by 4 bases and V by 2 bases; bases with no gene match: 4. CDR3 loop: CASSLQGAAGNTIYF. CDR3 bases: TGCGCCAGCAGCTTACAGGGGGCTGCGGGAAACACCATATATTTT.

The CDR3 nucleotides read TGTGCCAGCAGTTTACTGACTAGCGGGAGGCACACAGATACGCAGTATTTT. Protein: CASSLLTSGRHTDTQYF. The V gene is TRBV28, the J gene TRBJ2-3; TRBD2 aligns across 13 bases. Germline V gene sequence: CDR1 MDHEN, CDR2 SYDVKM. V lost 2 bases, J lost 2 bases, and 4 bases stayed unmatched. The CDR3 loop spans 17 amino acids.

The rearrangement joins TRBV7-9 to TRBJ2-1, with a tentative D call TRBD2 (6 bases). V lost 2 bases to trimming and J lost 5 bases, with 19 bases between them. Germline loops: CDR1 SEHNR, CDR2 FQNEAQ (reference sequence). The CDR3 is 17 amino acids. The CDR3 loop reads CASSLSLGRRGNNEQFF. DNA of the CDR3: TGTGCCAGCAGCTTATCCCTGGGACGGCGGGGCAACAATGAGCAGTTCTTC.

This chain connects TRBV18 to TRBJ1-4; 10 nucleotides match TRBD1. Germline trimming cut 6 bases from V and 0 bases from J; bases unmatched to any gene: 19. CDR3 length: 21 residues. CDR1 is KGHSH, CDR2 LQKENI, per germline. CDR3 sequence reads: CASSIMLGDRGFKATNEKLFF. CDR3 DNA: TGTGCCAGCTCGATCATGCTCGGGGACAGGGGATTCAAAGCAACTAATGAAAAACTGTTTTTT.

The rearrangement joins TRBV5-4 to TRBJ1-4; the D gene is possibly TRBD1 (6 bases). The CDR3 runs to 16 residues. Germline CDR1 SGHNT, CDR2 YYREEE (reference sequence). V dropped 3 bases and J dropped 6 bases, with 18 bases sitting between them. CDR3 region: CASSSLQGTGDEKLFF. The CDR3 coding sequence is TGTGCCAGCAGCTCCCTCCAGGGGACCGGTGATGAAAAACTGTTTTTT.

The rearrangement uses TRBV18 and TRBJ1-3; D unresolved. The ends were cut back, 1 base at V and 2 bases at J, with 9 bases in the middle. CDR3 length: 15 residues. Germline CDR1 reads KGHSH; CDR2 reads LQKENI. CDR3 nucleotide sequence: TGTGCCAGCTCACCACTCGGGGAGGCTGGAAACACCATATATTTT. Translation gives CASSPLGEAGNTIYF.

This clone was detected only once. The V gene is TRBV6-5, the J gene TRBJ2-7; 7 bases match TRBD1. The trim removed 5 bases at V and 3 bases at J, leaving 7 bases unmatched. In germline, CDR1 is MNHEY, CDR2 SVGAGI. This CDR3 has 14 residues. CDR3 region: CASSPSGQSYEQYF. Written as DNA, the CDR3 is TGTGCCAGCAGTCCGTCGGGACAGAGCTACGAGCAGTACTTC.

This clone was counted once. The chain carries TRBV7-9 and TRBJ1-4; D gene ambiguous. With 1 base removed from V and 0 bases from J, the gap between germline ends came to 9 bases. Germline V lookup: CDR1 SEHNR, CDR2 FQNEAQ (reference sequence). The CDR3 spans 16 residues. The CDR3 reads CASSLDRRATNEKLFF. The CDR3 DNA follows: TGTGCCAGCAGCTTAGATCGGAGAGCAACTAATGAAAAACTGTTTTTT.

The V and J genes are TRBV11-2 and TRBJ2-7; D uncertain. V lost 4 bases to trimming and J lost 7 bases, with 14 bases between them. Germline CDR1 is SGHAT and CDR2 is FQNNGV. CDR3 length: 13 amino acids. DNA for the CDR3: TGTGCCAGCAGCTGGTCGACTGTAAATGAGCAGTACTTC. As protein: CASSWSTVNEQYF.